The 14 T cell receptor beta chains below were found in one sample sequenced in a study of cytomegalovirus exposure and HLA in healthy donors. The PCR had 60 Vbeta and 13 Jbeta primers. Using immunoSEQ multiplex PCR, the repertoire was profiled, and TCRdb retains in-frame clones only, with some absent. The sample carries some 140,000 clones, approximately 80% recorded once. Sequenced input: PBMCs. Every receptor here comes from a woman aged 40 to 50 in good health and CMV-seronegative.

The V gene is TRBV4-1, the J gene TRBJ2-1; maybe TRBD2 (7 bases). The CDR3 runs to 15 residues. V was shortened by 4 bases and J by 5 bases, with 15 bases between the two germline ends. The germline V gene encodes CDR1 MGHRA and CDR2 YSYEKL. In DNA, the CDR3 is TGCGCCAGCAGCCTTTGGGAGGGGGTTAACAATGAGCAGTTCTTC. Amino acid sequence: CASSLWEGVNNEQFF.

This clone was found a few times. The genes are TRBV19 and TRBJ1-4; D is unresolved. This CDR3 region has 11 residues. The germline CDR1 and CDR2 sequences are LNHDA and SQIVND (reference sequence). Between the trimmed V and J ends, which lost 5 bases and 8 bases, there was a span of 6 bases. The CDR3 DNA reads TGTGCCAGTAGTCCAGCGGAAAAACTGTTTTTT. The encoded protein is CASSPAEKLFF.

CDR3 DNA sequence: TGCGCCAGCAGCTTGGCACCCGGGACAGGGGACACTTTCTTT. As protein: CASSLAPGTGDTFF. This sequence joins TRBV5-1 and TRBJ1-1; the match to TRBD1 covers 10 bases. The V gene end was trimmed by 0 bases and the J gene end by 12 bases; junction bases not matched to a gene: 8. This CDR3 is built from 14 residues. Germline V gives CDR1 SGHRS, CDR2 YFSETQ.

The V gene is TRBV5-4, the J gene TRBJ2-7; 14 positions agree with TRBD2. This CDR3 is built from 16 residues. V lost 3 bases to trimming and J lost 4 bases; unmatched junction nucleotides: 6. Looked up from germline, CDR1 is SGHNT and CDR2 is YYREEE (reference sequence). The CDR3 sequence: CASSSGLAGVGYEQYF. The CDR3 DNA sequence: TGTGCCAGCAGCTCGGGACTAGCGGGAGTAGGGTACGAGCAGTACTTC. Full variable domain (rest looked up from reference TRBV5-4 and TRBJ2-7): ETGVTQSPTHLIKTRGQQVTLRCSSQSGHNTVSWYQQALGQGPQFIFQYYREEENGRGNFPPRFSGLQFPNYSSELNVNALELDDSALYLCASSSGLAGVGYEQYFGPGTRLTVT.

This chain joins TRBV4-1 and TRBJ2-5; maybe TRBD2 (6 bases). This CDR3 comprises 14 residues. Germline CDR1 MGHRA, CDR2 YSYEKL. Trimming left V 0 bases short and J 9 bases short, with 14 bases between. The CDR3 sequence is CASSQDRGNAAQYF. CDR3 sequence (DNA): TGCGCCAGCAGCCAAGATCGGGGGAATGCGGCCCAGTACTTC.

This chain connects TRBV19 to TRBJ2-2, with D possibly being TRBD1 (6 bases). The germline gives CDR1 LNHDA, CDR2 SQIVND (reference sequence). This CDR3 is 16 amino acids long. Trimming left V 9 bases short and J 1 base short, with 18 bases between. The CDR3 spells CASWAPGALNTGELFF. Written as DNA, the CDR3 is TGTGCCAGCTGGGCCCCAGGGGCCCTGAACACCGGGGAGCTGTTTTTT.

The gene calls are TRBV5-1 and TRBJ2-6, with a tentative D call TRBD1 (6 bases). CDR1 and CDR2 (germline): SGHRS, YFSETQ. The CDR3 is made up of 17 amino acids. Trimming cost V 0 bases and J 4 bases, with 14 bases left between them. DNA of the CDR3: TGCGCCAGCAGCTTGGGAGGACAGTACCTGGGGGCCAACGTCCTGACTTTC. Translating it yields CASSLGGQYLGANVLTF.

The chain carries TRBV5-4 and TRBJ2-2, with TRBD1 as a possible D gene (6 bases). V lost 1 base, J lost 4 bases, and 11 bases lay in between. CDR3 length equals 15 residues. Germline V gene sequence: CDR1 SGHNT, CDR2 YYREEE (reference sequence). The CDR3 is CASSLYRVGTGELFF. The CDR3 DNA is TGTGCCAGCAGCTTGTACAGGGTCGGCACCGGGGAGCTGTTTTTT.

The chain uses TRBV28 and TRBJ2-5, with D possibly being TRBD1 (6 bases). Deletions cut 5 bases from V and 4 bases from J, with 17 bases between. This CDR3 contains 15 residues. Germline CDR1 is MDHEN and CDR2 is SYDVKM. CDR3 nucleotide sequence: TGTGCCAGCAGTCGATCAGGACTCAGGGGAGAGACCCAGTACTTC. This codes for CASSRSGLRGETQYF.

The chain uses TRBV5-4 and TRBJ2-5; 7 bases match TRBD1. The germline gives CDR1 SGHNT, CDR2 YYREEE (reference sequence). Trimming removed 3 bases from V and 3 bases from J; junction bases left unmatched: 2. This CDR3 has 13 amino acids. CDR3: CASSYTGEETQYF. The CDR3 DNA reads TGTGCCAGCAGCTATACAGGGGAAGAGACCCAGTACTTC.

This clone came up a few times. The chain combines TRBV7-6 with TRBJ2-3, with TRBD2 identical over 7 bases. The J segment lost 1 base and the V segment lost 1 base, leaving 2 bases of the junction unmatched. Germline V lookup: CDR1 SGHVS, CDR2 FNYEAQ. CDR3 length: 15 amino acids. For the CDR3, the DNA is TGTGCCAGCAGCTTAGGGGGGGGTGGCACAGATACGCAGTATTTT. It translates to CASSLGGGGTDTQYF.

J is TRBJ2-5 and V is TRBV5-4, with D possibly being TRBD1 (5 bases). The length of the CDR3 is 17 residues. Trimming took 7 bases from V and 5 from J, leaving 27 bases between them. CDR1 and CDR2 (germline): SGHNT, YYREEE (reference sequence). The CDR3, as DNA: TGTGCCAGCGCGCCCGCCCAGGGCGGCCCGTTCGGGGAGACCCAGTACTTC. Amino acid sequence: CASAPAQGGPFGETQYF.

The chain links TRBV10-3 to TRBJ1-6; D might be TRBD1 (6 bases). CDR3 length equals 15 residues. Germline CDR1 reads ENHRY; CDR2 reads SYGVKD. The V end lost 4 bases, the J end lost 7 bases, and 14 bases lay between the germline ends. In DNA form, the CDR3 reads TGTGCCATCAGTGCCTCCAGGGGTGAGAATTCACCCCTCCACTTT. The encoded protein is CAISASRGENSPLHF.

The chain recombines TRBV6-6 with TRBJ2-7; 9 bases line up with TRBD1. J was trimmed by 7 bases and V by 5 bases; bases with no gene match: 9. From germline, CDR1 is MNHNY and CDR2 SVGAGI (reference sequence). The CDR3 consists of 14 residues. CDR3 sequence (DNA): TGTGCCAGCAGTCCCGGTTCGACAGGGGGGGAGCAGTACTTC. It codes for CASSPGSTGGEQYF.